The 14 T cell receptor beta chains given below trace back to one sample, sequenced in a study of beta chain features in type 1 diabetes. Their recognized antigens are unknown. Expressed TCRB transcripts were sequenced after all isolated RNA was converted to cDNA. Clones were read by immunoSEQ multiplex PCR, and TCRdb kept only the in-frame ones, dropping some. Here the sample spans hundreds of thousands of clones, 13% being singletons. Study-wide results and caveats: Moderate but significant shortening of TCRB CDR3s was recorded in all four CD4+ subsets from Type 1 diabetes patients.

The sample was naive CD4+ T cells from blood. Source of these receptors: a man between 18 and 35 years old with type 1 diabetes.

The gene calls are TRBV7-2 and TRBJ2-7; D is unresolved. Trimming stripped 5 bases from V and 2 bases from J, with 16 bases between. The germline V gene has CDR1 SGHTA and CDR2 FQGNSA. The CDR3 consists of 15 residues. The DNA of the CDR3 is TGTGCCAGCAGCCCAGCGCCGGCAGTTCCCTACGAGCAGTACTTC. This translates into CASSPAPAVPYEQYF.

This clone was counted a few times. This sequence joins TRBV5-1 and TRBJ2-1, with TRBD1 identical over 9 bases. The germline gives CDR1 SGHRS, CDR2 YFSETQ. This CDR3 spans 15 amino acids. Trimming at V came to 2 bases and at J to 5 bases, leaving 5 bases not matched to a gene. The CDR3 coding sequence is TGCGCCAGCAGCTTACATGGGGACAGGGACAATGAGCAGTTCTTC. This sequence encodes CASSLHGDRDNEQFF. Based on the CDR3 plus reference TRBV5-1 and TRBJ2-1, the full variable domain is KAGVTQTPRYLIKTRGQQVTLSCSPISGHRSVSWYQQTPGQGLQFLFEYFSETQRNKGNFPGRFSGRQFSNSRSEMNVSTLELGDSALYLCASSLHGDRDNEQFFGPGTRLTVL.

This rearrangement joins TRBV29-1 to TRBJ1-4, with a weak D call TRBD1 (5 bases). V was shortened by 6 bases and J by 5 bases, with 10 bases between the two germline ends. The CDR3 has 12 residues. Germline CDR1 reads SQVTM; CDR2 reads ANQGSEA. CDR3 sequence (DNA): TGCAGCGTGGGGACGGTGAATGAAAAACTGTTTTTT. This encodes CSVGTVNEKLFF. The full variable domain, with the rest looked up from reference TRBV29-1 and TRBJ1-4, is SAVISQKPSRDICQRGTSLTIQCQVDSQVTMMFWYRQQPGQSLTLIATANQGSEATYESGFVIDKFPISRPNLTFSTLTVSNMSPEDSSIYLCSVGTVNEKLFFGSGTQLSVL.

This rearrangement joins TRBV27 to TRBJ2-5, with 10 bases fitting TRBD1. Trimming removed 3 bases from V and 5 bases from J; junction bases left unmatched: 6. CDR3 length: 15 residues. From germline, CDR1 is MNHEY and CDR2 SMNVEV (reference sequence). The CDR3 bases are TGTGCCAGCAGTTTTCGGGGGACAGGGGCCGAGACCCAGTACTTC. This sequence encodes CASSFRGTGAETQYF.

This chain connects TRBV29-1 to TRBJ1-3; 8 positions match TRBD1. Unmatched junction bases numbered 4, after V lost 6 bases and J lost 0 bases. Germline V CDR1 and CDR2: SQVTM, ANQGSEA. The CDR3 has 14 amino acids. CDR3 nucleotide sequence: TGCAGCGTCGGACAGGGCCGCTCTGGAAACACCATATATTTT. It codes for CSVGQGRSGNTIYF.

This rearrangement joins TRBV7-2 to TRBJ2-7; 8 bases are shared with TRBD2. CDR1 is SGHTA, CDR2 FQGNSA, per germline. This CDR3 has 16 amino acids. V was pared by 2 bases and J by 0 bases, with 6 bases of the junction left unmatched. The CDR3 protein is CASSLSGGGLSYEQYF. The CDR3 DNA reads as TGTGCCAGCAGCTTAAGTGGCGGGGGGCTCTCCTACGAGCAGTACTTC.

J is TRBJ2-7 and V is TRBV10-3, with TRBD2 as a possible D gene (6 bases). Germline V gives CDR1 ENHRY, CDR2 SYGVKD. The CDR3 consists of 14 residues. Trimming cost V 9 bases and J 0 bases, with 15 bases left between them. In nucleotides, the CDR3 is TGTGCCATTACTTCGGAGGGTCTCTCCTACGAGCAGTACTTC. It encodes CAITSEGLSYEQYF.

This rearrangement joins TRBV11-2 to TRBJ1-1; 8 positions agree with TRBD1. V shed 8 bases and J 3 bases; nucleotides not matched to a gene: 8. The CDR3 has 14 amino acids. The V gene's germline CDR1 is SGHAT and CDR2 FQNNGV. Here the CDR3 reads CASQTGAGYTEAFF. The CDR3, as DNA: TGTGCCAGCCAGACAGGGGCGGGGTACACTGAAGCTTTCTTT.

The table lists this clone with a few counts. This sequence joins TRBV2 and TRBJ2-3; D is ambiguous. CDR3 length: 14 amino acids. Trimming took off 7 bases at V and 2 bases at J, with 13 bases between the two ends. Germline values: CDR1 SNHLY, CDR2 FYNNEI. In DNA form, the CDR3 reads TGTGCCAGCAAAGTAAAACAGAACACAGATACGCAGTATTTT. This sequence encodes CASKVKQNTDTQYF. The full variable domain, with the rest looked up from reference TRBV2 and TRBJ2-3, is EPEVTQTPSHQVTQMGQEVILRCVPISNHLYFYWYRQILGQKVEFLVSFYNNEISEKSEIFDDQFSVERPDGSNFTLKIRSTKLEDSAMYFCASKVKQNTDTQYFGPGTRLTVL.

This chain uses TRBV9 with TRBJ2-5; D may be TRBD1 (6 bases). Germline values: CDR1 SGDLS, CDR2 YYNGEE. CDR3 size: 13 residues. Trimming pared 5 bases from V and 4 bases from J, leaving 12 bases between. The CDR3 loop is CASSGAGAETQYF. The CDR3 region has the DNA TGTGCCAGCAGTGGGGCAGGGGCAGAGACCCAGTACTTC.

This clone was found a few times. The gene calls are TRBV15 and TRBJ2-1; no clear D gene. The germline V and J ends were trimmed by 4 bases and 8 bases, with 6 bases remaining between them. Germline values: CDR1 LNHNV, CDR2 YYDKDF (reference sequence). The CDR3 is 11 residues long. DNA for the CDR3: TGTGCCACCAGCACTTACTATGAGCAGTTCTTC. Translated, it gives CATSTYYEQFF.

As DNA, the CDR3 is TGTGCCTGGAGTGTGGGAGGGTCCGGGGATGAGCAGTTCTTC. This encodes CAWSVGGSGDEQFF. V is TRBV30 and J is TRBJ2-1, with TRBD2 matching over 7 bases. Germline CDR1 is GTSNPN and CDR2 is SVGIG (reference sequence). Germline trimming cut 0 bases from V and 8 bases from J; bases unmatched to any gene: 7. The CDR3 runs to 14 residues.

This chain's CDR3 is CAWSANMGTEAFF. The CDR3 DNA follows: TGTGCCTGGAGCGCAAACATGGGAACTGAAGCTTTCTTT. J is TRBJ1-1 and V is TRBV30; no definite D call. The CDR3 runs to 13 residues. The germline gives CDR1 GTSNPN, CDR2 SVGIG (reference sequence). Trimming stripped 3 bases from V and 5 bases from J, with 13 bases between.

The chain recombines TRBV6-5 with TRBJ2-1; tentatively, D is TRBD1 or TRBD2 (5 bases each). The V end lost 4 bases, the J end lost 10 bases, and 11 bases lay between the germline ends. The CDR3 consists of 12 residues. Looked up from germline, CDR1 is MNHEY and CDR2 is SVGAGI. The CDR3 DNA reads TGTGCCAGCAGTTCGAGGGACCGGGAGCAGTTCTTC. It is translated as CASSSRDREQFF.